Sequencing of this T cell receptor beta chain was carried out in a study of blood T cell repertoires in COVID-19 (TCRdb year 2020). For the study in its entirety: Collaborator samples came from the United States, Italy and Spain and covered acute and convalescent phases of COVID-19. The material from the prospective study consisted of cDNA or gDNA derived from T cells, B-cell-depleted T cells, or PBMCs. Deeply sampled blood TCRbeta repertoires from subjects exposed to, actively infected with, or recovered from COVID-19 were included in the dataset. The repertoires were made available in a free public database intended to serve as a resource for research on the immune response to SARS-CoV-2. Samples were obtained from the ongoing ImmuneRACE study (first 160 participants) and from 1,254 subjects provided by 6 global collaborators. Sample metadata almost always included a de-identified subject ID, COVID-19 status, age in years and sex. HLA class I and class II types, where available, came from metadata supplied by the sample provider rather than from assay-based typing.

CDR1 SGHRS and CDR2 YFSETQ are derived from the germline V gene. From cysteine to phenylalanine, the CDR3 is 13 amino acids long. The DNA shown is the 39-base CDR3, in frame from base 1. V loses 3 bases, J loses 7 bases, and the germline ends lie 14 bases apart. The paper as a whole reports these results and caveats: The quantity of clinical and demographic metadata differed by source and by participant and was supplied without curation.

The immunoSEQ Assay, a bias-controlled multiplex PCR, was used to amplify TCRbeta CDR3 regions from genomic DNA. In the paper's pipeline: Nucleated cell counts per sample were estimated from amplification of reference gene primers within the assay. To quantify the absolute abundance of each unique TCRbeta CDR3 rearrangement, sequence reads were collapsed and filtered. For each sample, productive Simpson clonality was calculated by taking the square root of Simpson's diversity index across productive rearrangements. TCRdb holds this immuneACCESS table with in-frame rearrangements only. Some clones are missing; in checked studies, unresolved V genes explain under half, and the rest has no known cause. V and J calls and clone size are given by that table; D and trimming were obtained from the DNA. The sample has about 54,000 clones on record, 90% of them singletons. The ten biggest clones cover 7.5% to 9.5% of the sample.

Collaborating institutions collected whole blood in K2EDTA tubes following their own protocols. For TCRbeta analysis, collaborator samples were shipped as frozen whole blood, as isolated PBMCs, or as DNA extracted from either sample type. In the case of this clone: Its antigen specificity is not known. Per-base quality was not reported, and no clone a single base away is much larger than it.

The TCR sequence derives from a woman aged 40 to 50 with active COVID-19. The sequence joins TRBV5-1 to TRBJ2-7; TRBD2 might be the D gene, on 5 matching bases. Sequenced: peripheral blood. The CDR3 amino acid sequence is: CASSSDSHWEQYF. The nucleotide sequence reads TGCGCCAGCAGCTCGGACTCCCACTGGGAGCAGTACTTC.